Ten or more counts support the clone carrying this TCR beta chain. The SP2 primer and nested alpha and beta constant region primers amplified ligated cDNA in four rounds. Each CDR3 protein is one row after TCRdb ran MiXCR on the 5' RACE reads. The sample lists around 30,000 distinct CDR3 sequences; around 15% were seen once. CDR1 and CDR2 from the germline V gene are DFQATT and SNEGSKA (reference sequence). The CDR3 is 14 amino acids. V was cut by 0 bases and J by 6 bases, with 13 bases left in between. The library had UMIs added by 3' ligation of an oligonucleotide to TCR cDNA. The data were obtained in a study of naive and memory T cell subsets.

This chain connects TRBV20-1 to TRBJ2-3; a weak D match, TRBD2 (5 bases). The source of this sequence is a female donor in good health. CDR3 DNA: TGCAGTGCTAGAGATATGCTAGCCCCGGATACGCAGTATTTT. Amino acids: CSARDMLAPDTQYF.